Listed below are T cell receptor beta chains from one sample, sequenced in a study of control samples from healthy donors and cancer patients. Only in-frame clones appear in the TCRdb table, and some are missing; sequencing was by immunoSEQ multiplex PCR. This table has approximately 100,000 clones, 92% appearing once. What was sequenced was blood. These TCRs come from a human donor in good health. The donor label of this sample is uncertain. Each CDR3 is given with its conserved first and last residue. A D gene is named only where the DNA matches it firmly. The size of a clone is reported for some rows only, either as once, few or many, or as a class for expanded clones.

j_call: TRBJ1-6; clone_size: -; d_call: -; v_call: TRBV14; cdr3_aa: CASSQTEGTPLHF; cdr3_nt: TGTGCCAGCAGCCAGACGGAGGGGACACCCCTCCACTTT
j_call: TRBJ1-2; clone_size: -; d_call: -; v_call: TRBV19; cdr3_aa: CASSIPETLNYGYTF; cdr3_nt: TGTGCCAGTAGTATACCAGAAACACTAAACTATGGCTACACCTTC
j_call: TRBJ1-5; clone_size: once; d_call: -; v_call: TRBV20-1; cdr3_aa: CSASQGSQPQHF; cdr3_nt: TGCAGTGCTAGTCAGGGAAGTCAGCCCCAGCATTTT
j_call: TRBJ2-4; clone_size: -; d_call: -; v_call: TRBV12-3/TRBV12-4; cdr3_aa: CASSPQQSSGQYF; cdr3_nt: TGTGCCAGCAGTCCCCAACAGAGCTCTGGGCAGTACTTC
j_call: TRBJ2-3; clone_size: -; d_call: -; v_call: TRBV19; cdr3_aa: CASSTGPSGDTQYF; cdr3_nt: TGTGCCAGTAGTACGGGCCCATCTGGGGATACGCAGTATTTT
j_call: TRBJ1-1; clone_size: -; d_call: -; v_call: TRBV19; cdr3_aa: CASRGGNSLSSTEAFF; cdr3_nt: TGTGCCAGTAGAGGGGGTAATTCGCTTAGTTCAACTGAAGCTTTCTTT
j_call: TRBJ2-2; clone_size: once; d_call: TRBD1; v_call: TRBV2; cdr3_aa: CAGTGAGELFF; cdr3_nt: TGTGCCGGCACAGGGGCCGGGGAGCTGTTTTTT
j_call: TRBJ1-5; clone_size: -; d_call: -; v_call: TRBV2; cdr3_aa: CASSVTNQPQHF; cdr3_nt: TGTGCCAGCAGTGTTACGAATCAGCCCCAGCATTTT
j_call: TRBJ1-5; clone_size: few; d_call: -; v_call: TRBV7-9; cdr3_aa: CASSLMGVSQPQHF; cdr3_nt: TGTGCCAGCAGTTTGATGGGGGTGAGTCAGCCCCAGCATTTT
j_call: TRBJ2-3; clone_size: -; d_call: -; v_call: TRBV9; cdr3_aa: CASKDGGQTDTQYF; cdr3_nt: TGTGCCAGCAAGGACGGCGGTCAGACAGATACGCAGTATTTT
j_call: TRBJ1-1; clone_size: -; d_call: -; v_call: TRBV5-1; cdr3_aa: CASSSGTAGTEAFF; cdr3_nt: TGCGCCAGCAGCTCAGGGACGGCGGGGACTGAAGCTTTCTTT
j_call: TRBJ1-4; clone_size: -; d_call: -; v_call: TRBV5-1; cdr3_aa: CASSLGGLGEKLFF; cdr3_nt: TGCGCCAGCAGCTTAGGGGGGTTGGGTGAAAAACTGTTTTTT
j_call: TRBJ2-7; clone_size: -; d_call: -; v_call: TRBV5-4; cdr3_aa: CASSLKGSSYEQYF; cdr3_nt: TGTGCCAGCAGCTTGAAGGGCAGCTCCTACGAGCAGTACTTC
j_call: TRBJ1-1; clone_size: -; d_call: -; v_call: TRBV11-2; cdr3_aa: CASSLPREQAFF; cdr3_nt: TGTGCCAGCAGCTTACCACGGGAGCAAGCTTTCTTT
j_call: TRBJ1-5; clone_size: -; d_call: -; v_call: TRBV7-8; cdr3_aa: CASSLDSSGSQHF; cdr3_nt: TGTGCCAGCAGCTTAGATTCGAGTGGCTCCCAGCATTTT
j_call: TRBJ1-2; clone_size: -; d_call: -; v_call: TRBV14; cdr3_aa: CASSRSPEGSDGYTF; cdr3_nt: TGTGCCAGCAGCCGAAGTCCAGAGGGTTCCGATGGCTACACCTTC
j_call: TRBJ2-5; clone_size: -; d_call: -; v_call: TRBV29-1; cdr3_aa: CSVGSLLGETQYF; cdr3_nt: TGCAGCGTTGGATCCCTCTTGGGGGAGACCCAGTACTTC
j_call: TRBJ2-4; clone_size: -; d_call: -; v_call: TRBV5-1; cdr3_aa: CASSAGTKNIQYF; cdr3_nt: TGCGCCAGCAGTGCAGGCACCAAAAACATTCAGTACTTC